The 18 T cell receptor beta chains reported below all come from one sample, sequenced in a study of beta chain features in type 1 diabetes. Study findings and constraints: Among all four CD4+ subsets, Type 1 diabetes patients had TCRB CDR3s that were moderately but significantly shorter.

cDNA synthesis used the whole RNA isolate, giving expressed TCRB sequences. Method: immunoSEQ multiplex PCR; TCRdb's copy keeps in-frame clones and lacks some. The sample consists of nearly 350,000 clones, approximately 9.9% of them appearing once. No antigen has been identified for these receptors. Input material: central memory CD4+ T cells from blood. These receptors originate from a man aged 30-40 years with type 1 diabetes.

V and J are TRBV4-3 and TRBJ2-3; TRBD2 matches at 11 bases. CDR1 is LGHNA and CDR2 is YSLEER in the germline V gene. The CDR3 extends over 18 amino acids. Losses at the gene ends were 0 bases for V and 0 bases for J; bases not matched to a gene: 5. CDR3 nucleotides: TGCGCCAGCAGCCAAGAACTAGCGGGGGCCTCTAGCACAGATACGCAGTATTTT. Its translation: CASSQELAGASSTDTQYF.

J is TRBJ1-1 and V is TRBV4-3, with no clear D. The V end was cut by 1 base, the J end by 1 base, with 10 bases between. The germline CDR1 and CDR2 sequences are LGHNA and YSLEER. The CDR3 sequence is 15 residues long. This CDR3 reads CASSQGFLQNTEAFF. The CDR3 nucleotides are TGCGCCAGCAGCCAAGGGTTCCTACAGAACACTGAAGCTTTCTTT.

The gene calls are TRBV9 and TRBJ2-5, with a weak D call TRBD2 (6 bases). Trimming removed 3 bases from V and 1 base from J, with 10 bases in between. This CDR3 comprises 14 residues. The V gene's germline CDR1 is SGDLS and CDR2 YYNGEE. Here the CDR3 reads CASSAGTFQETQYF. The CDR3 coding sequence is TGTGCCAGCAGCGCTGGGACTTTCCAAGAGACCCAGTACTTC. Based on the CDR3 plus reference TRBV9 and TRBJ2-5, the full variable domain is DSGVTQTPKHLITATGQRVTLRCSPRSGDLSVYWYQQSLDQGLQFLIQYYNGEERAKGNILERFSAQQFPDLHSELNLSSLELGDSALYFCASSAGTFQETQYFGPGTRLLVL.

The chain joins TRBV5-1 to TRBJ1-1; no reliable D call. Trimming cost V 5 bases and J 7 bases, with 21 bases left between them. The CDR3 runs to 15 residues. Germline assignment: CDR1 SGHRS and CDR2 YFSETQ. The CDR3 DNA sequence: TGCGCCAGCAGAAAAGAGGGAGCAACGAACGGTGAAGCTTTCTTT. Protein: CASRKEGATNGEAFF.

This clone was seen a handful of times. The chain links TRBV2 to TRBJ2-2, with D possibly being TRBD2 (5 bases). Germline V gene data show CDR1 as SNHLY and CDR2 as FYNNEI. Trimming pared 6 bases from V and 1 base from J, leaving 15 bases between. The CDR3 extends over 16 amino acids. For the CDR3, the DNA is TGTGCCAGCAGCCTCTCCGCGGGCGGGAACACCGGGGAGCTGTTTTTT. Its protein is CASSLSAGGNTGELFF.

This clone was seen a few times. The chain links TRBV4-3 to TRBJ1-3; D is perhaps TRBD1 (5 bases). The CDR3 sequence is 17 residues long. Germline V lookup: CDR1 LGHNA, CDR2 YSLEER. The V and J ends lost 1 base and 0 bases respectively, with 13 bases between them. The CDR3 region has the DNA TGCGCCAGCAGCCAAGTTGAGGGACCGAACTCTGGAAACACCATATATTTT. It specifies CASSQVEGPNSGNTIYF.

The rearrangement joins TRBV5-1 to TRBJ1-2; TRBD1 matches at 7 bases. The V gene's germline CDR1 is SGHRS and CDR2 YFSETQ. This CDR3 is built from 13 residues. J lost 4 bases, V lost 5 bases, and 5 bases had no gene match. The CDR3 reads CASRWDSLYGYTF. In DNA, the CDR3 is TGCGCCAGCAGGTGGGACAGTCTCTATGGCTACACCTTC.

CDR3 sequence: CASRANYGYTF. CDR3 DNA sequence: TGCGCCAGCAGGGCCAACTATGGCTACACCTTC. The V call is TRBV10-1, the J call TRBJ1-2; D is unclear. V gave up 6 bases and J gave up 2 bases, with 4 bases separating them. Per germline, CDR1 WNHNN and CDR2 SYGVQD (reference sequence). This CDR3 contains 11 residues.

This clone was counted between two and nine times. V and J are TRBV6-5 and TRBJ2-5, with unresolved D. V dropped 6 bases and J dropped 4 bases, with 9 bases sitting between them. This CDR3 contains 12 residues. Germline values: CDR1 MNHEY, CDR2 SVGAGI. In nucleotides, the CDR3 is TGTGCCAGCAGCCTTCTCGGAGAGACCCAGTACTTC. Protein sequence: CASSLLGETQYF.

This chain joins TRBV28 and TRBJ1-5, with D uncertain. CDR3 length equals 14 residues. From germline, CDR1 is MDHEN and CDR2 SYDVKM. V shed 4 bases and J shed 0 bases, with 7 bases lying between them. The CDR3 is CASSSLLSNQPQHF. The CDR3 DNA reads TGTGCCAGCAGTTCTCTGCTTAGCAATCAGCCCCAGCATTTT.

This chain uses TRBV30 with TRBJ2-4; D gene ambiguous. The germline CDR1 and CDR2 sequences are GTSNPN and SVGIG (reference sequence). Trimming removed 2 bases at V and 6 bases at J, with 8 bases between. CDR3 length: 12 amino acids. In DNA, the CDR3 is TGTGCCTGGAGTAGTTTCGGAAACATTCAGTACTTC. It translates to CAWSSFGNIQYF. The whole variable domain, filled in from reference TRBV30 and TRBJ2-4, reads SQTIHQWPATLVQPVGSPLSLECTVEGTSNPNLYWYRQAAGRGLQLLFYSVGIGQISSEVPQNLSASRPQDRQFILSSKKLLLSDSGFYLCAWSSFGNIQYFGAGTRLSVL.

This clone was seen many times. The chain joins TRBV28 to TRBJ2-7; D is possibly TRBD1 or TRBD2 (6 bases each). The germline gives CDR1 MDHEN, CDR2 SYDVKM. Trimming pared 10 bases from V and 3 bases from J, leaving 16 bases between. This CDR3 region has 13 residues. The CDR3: CATLGGHSYEQYF. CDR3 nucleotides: TGTGCCACCTTAGGGGGGCATAGCTACGAGCAGTACTTC.

The CDR3 coding sequence is TGTGCCAGCAGCTTAAATCCAGCAGGGATCTCTGGGGCCAACGTCCTGACTTTC. Its protein product is CASSLNPAGISGANVLTF. The genes are TRBV7-2 and TRBJ2-6, with D possibly being TRBD1 (5 bases). Germline values: CDR1 SGHTA, CDR2 FQGNSA. Trimming removed 2 bases at V and 0 bases at J, with 14 bases between. CDR3 size: 18 residues.

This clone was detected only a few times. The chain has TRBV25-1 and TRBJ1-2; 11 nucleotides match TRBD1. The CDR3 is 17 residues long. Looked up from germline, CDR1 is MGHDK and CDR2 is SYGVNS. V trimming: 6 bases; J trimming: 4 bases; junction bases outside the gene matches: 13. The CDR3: CASSQADRGPGSYGYTF. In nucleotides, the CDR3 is TGTGCCAGCAGCCAAGCGGACAGGGGGCCCGGCAGCTATGGCTACACCTTC.

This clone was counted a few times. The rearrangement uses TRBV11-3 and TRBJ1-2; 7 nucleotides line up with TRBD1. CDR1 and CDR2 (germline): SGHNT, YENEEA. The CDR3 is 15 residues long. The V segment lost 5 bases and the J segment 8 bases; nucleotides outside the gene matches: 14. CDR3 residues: CASSNRTGRPMGYTF. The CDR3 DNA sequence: TGTGCCAGCAGCAATCGGACAGGCCGTCCTATGGGCTACACCTTC.

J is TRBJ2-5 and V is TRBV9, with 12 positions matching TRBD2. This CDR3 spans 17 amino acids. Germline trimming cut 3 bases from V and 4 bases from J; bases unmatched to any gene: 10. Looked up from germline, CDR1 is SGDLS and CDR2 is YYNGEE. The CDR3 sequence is CASSAPRTSGESETQYF. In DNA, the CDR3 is TGTGCCAGCAGCGCGCCCCGGACTAGCGGGGAGTCAGAGACCCAGTACTTC.

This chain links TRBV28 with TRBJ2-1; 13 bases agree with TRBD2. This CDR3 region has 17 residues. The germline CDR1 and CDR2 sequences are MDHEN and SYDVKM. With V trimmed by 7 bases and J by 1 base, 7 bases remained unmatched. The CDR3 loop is CASTGLAGEGSYNEQFF. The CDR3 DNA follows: TGTGCCAGCACCGGACTAGCGGGGGAAGGTTCCTACAATGAGCAGTTCTTC.

The CDR3 loop is CASSIDPARQRNDNEQFF. CDR3 sequence (DNA): TGTGCCAGTAGTATAGATCCGGCCCGCCAGCGTAACGACAATGAGCAGTTCTTC. The chain has TRBV19 and TRBJ2-1; D ambiguous. The CDR3 consists of 18 residues. CDR1 and CDR2 from the germline V gene are LNHDA and SQIVND (reference sequence). Trimming pared 0 bases from V and 5 bases from J, leaving 20 bases between.